In its sample, the clone carrying this T cell receptor beta chain was seen a few times. The V end lost 0 bases, the J end lost 5 bases, and 4 bases lay between the germline ends. The CDR3 runs 12 residues. Germline CDR1 MNHNY, CDR2 SVGAGI (reference sequence). Some clones are missing from TCRdb's copy, which holds only in-frame ones; the method was immunoSEQ multiplex PCR. This sample has some 130,000 clones, with roughly 90% found just once. This entry comes from a study of T cells in localized non-small cell lung cancer. The origin of this receptor is a female donor older than 55 with stage I lung adenocarcinoma. This specimen was peripheral blood, taken before any cancer treatment. The chain combines TRBV6-6 with TRBJ1-2; D remains unclear. CDR3 DNA: TGTGCCAGCAGTTACTCGAATTATGGCTACACCTTC. Amino acid sequence: CASSYSNYGYTF.